The source of this TCR beta chain is a study of T cell responses to AZD1222 COVID-19 vaccine. Generated by immunoSEQ multiplex PCR, the TCRdb table keeps only in-frame clones and is missing some. The sample lists 90,000 to 150,000 clones, 70% to 90% occurring once. A note on this clone: One end of the junction is discordant with germline, which a read error may explain.

The CDR3 sequence is 14 residues long. The germline CDR1 and CDR2 sequences are SNHLY and FYNNEI. Sample: peripheral blood, taken on day 0 of AZD1222 vaccination. This sequence joins TRBV2 and TRBJ1-5, with TRBD1 matching over 7 bases. This receptor was identified in an adult in good health. In nucleotides, the CDR3 is TGTGCCAGCAATGAACAGGGGAACAATCAGCCCCAGCATTTT. Amino acid sequence: CASNEQGNNQPQHF.